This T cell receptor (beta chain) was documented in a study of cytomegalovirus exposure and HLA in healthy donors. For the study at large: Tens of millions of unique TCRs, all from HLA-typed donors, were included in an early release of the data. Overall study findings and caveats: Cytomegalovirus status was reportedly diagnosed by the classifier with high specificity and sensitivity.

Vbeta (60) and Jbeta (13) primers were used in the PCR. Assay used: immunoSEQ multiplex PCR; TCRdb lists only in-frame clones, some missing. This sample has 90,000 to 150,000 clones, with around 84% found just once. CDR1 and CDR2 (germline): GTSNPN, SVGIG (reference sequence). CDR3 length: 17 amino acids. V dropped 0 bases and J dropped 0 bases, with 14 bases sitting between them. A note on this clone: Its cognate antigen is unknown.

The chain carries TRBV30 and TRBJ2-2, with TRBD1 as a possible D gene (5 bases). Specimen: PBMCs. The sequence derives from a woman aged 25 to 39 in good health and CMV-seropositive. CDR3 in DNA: TGTGCCTGGAGTGTACTGTCAGGGCTAACGAACACCGGGGAGCTGTTTTTT. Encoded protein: CAWSVLSGLTNTGELFF.